What follows is one TCR beta chain and its context. The antigen it binds to is not known. Base-call qualities are not available, and no considerably larger clone is one nucleotide away. Reading the germline V gene (reference sequence) gives CDR1 MNHEY and CDR2 SMNVEV. Including the terminal cysteine and phenylalanine, the CDR3 comprises 14 residues. CDR3 DNA only is kept here, 42 bases in frame from base 1. The data stem from a study of cytomegalovirus exposure and HLA in healthy donors (dated by TCRdb to between 2016 and 2019). Turning to the overall study: An earlier analysis of approximately 600 of the donors reported approximately 290 Gb of sequence data and some 120 million unique TCR beta sequences from 150 million to 200 million T cells. Every discovery cohort repertoire had been produced on one sequencing platform. Rather than drawing on any new phenotypic data, the later analysis identified candidate immune exposures from TCR beta sequences and the way those sequences occurred across donors. The study was designed to test whether signatures of past pathogen exposure could be identified by cataloging public T cell receptors. Several DR-DQ haplotypes were treated as single units for association and clustering because of strong linkage in the cohort. The number of donors typed differed by locus, with 629-630 for A, B, C, DRB1 and DQB1, around 520 for DQA1, 600 to 610 for DPA1, and 472 for DPB1. To study patterns of TCR occurrence, a later analysis re-analyzed previously published TCR beta repertoires from just over 650 donors and added high-resolution HLA genotyping. Among some 400 genotyped donors of the cohort, an average of around 250,000 unique TCR beta nucleotide sequences was sequenced per donor, of which about 19% were non-productive. The study combined high-throughput TCR immunosequencing, statistical association of individual TCRs with disease status, and machine learning to predict cytomegalovirus infection status. Both class I and class II loci were covered by HLA typing, at four-digit resolution. The T cell repertoires of 666 subjects were profiled by immunosequencing and related to cytomegalovirus serostatus. In a later genetic analysis, genome-wide SNP genotypes for about three fifths of the 666 donors were used, and that subset was treated as a discovery cohort. In addition to the first cohort of roughly 700 subjects, a separate validation cohort of 120 different subjects was used. Donor age, sex, ethnicity and CMV serostatus were compiled together with the repertoire data. To decide whether each TCR beta V gene segment behaved as functional or pseudogenic, an earlier analysis of several hundred of the donors relied on high-throughput TCR beta sequencing. The genetic ancestry cluster associated with self-reported Caucasian donors included around 76% of the approximately 430 genotyped donors. An early release that covered about 600 HLA-typed donors contained around 300 gigabases of sequencing data and some 87 million unique TCR sequences. The paper as a whole reports these results and caveats: A further reported finding was that TCR beta sequences accurately predicted the HLA-A and HLA-B alleles for most subjects in the first cohort. According to a later analysis, parvovirus B19, influenza, CMV and Epstein-Barr virus appeared linked to several top co-occurrence clusters. Cytomegalovirus status was reported to be diagnosed by the classifier with high specificity and sensitivity in both the original and validation cohorts. Most TCR sequences were seen in very few donors, while some public TCRs were found in many individuals. Correlated functional status among segregating V segments might be attributable to linkage disequilibrium, but an unknown experimental factor could not be ruled out. In the study, approximately 150 TCR beta chains were listed as associated with cytomegalovirus. This cohort had only TCR beta chains sequenced, and the lack of alpha or paired-chain data limited which features could be detected. The presence/absence analyses assumed that sequencing depth was roughly uniform across donors, and that assumption may not be true. In a later genetic analysis, fewer N-insertions in productive TCRs were reported among donors in an Asian-associated ancestry cluster than the roughly 640-donor mean. An association between a missense DCLRE1C variant and V-gene and J-gene trimming of TCR beta chains was found in a later genetic analysis and replicated in an independent cohort. Broadly in line with IMGT annotations, most TCR beta V segments showed up in productive rearrangements about 87% or about 30% of the time in an earlier analysis of a few hundred of the donors. Compared with equally common non-associated chains, HLA-associated TCR beta chains in a later analysis were more clonally expanded and had lower generation probabilities. Assigning TCR associations to individual alleles was difficult when HLA alleles, especially DR and DQ, strongly co-occurred. In a later analysis, most CMV-associated TCR beta chains were found to appear HLA-restricted, with HLA associations seemingly driven largely by CMV exposure. HLA typing was unavailable for some donors at each locus, so association tests used only the typed subset. Because counts were too low, roughly 16 rarely observed V segments, including chromosome 9 orphons, were left out of the earlier analysis of some 600 of the donors. The authors suggested that the approach could potentially be extended to other disease states and immunological phenotypes. In vitro tests confirmed that a few of the cytomegalovirus-associated TCR beta chains recognize cytomegalovirus antigens. Some IMGT-functional V segments, including TRBV6-2 and TRBV6-3, could not be told apart with the 87-base-pair reads, so those segments were excluded. According to a later analysis, TCR association rates differed among HLA loci, with DRB1 alleles showing the most associated TCRs and HLA-C alleles showing the fewest. At a false discovery rate of 0.05, a later analysis linked 15,000 to 20,000 TCR beta sequences to specific HLA alleles. A cluster of highly shared sequence variants was judged likely to represent a technical artifact of the sequencing pipeline. CMV serostatus was the only immune exposure information available for the cohort.

Library generation was performed with the immunoSEQ multiplex PCR assay. A mixture of 60 forward primers for TCR Vbeta segments and 13 reverse primers for TCR Jbeta segments was used in the multiplex PCR. The CDR3 region of rearranged TCR beta genes was amplified from genomic DNA with a multiplex PCR assay. The amplified TCR beta libraries were sequenced on the Illumina HiSeq System as 87-base-pair reads. In the paper's pipeline: Across the 600 to 700 repertoires, a later analysis counted roughly 84 million unique TCR beta chains, approximately 12 million of which were shared by at least two donors. To remove PCR and sequencing errors, raw reads were error-corrected and collapsed into unique sequences using a nearest-neighbor algorithm that merged closely related sequences. V, D and J gene segments were assigned by aligning CDR3 sequences to IMGT reference sequences. For a sequence to be retained, at least a six-nucleotide match to both a V gene segment and a J gene segment was required. A rearrangement was called productive if the CDR3 had no stop codons and remained in frame with V and J, and every other rearrangement was called non-productive. Following IMGT convention, CDR3 was defined as the stretch from the second conserved V-encoded cysteine up to the conserved J-encoded phenylalanine. In an earlier analysis of 550 to 650 of the donors, sequences lacking an unambiguous match to a single V gene segment were excluded. An earlier analysis of over 450 of the donors classified V segments as functional when productive rearrangements were above 56.7% and as segregating when the standard deviation between donors was above 5%. A statistical classification framework was built for diagnosing cytomegalovirus status from the catalog of TCR beta chain sequences. In a later analysis, TCR nucleotide sequences were compared against IMGT/GENE-DB human TR gene sequences so that V and J genes could be assigned. In a later analysis, CDR3 sequences and most-parsimonious VDJ recombination scenarios were assigned using the TCRdist pipeline. In a later analysis, each TCR beta chain was defined by its CDR3 amino acid sequence together with its V-gene family, and reads without a unique V-gene family were excluded. As a way to deal with suspected cross-contamination and a sequencing artifact, a later analysis dropped 592 nucleotide sequences that were highly shared and had low generation probability. In a later analysis, a clonal expansion index was calculated for each public chain from normalized within-repertoire ranks of inferred template counts. In a later analysis, generation probabilities were computed with a VDJ recombination model fitted to out-of-frame rearrangements, and the resulting probabilities were checked against IGoR. Hypergeometric tests were used in a later analysis to score TCR-TCR, TCR-HLA and TCR-CMV co-occurrence, with a repertoire-size bias correction applied to the TCR pairs. A later analysis estimated false discovery rates by permuting HLA or CMV assignments 20 times. In a later analysis, co-occurring TCRs were grouped with DBSCAN, and TCRdist sequence similarity was added when clustering was performed within HLA-allele-positive subsets. Repertoires with fewer than 30,000 or more than 120,000 public chains were left out of co-occurrence clustering, as were about five repertoires with anomalous nucleotide sharing. TCRdb limited this immuneACCESS table to in-frame rearrangements with V and J called. A share of clones is missing; checked studies link under half to unresolved V genes, and the rest is unexplained. The DNA gave D and trimming, while V, J and clone size come from that table. The table for this sample lists 130,000 or so clones; roughly 82% of them were counted only once. Jointly, the top ten make up 2.9% of the sample.

The cohort was made up of roughly 670 healthy bone marrow donors. At the time of sampling, all cohort members were nominally healthy, though unrecorded immune exposures were likely present. The donor tested CMV seropositive, placing the donor among the 289 seropositive members of the cohort. A peripheral blood sample was collected from each donor, and TCR beta sequencing was performed on peripheral blood mononuclear cells. Genomic DNA extraction from the blood cell samples was performed with the Qiagen DNeasy Blood Extraction Kit. The receptor's source is a woman aged 40-49 years in good health and CMV-seropositive. The chain couples TRBV27 to TRBJ2-5; the D segment could be TRBD1, given 6 matching bases. The J call may not be correct, given that the DNA end is closer to TRBJ2-7. Material: PBMCs. Read as DNA, the sequence is TGTGCCAGCAGTTTATCGAACAGGGTCCACGAGCAGTACTTC. Its protein is CASSLSNRVHEQYF.